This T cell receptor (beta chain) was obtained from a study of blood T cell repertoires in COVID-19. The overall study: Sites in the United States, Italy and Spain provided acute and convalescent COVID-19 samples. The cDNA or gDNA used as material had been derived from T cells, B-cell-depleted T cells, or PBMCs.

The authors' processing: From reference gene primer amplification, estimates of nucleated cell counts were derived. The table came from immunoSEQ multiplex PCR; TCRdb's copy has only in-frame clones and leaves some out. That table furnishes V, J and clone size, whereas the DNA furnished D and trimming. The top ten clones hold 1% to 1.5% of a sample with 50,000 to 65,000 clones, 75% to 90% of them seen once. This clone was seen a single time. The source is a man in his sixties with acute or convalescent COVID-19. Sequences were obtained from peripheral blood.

The CDR3 DNA sequence: TGTGCCAGTAGTACCCCAACAGGCCGCAAGAACACTGAAGCTTTCTTT. Translation gives CASSTPTGRKNTEAFF. The chain links TRBV19 to TRBJ1-1; maybe TRBD1 (5 bases). The V end was cut by 4 bases, the J end by 1 base, with 16 bases between. The CDR3 covers 16 residues. The germline V gene encodes CDR1 LNHDA and CDR2 SQIVND (reference sequence).